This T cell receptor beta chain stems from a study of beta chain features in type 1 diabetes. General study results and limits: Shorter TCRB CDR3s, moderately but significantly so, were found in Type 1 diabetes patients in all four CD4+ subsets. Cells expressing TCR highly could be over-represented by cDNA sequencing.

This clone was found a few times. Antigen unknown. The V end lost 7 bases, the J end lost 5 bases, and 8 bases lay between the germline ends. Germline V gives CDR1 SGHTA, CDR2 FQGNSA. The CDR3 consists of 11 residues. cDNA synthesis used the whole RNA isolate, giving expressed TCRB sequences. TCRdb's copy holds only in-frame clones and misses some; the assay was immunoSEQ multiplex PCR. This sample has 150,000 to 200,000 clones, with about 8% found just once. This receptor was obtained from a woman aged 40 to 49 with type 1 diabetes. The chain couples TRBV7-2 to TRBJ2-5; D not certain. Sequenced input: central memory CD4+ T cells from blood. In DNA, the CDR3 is TGTGCCAGCACCCTAATGGAGACCCAGTACTTC. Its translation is CASTLMETQYF.